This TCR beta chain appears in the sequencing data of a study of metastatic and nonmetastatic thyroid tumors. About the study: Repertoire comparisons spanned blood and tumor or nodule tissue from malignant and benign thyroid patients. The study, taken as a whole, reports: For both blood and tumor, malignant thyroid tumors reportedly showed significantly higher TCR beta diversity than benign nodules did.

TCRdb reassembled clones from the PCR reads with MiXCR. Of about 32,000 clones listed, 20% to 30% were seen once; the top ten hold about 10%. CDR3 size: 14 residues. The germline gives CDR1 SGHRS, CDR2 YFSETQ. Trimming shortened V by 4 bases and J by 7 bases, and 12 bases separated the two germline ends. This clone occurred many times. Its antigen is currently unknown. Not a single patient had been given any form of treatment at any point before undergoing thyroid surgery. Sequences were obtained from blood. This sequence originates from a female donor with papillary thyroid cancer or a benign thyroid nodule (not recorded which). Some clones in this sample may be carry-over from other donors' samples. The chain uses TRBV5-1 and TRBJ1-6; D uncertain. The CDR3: CASSLSVGNSPLHF. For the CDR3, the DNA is TGCGCCAGCAGCCTATCGGTGGGAAATTCACCCCTCCACTTT.